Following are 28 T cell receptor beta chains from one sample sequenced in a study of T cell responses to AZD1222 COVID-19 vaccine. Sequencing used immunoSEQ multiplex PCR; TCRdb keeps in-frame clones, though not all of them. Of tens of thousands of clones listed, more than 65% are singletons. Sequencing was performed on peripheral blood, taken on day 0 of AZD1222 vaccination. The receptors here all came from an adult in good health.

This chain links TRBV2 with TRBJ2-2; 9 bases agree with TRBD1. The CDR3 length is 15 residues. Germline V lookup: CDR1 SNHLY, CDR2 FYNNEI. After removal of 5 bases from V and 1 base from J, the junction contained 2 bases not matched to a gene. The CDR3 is CASSPGQGNTGELFF. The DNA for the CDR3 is TGTGCCAGCAGTCCGGGACAGGGGAACACCGGGGAGCTGTTTTTT.

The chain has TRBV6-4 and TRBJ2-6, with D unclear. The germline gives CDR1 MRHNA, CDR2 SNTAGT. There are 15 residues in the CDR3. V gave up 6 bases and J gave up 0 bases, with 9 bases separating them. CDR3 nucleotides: TGTGCCAGCAGCGCCAGAACCTCTGGGGCCAACGTCCTGACTTTC. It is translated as CASSARTSGANVLTF.

The CDR3 is CASSLESSYNSPLHF. CDR3 nucleotide sequence: TGTGCCAGCAGTTTAGAAAGCTCCTATAATTCACCCCTCCACTTT. The chain recombines TRBV27 with TRBJ1-6; D remains unclear. CDR1 MNHEY and CDR2 SMNVEV come from the germline V gene (reference sequence). The CDR3 runs 15 residues. Trimming pared 2 bases from V and 0 bases from J, leaving 5 bases between.

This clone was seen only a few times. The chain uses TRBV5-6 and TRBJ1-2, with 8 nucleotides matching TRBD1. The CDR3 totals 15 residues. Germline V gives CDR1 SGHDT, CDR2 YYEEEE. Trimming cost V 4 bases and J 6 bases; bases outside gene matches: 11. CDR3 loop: CASSTRTGLEDGYTF. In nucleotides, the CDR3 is TGTGCCAGCAGCACAAGGACAGGGTTGGAGGATGGCTACACCTTC.

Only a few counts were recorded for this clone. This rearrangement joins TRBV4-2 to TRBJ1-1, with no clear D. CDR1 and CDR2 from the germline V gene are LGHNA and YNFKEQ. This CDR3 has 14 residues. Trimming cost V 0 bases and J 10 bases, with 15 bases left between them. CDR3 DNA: TGTGCCAGCAGCCAAGATAGGAAATGGATGGGAGCTTTCTTT. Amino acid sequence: CASSQDRKWMGAFF.

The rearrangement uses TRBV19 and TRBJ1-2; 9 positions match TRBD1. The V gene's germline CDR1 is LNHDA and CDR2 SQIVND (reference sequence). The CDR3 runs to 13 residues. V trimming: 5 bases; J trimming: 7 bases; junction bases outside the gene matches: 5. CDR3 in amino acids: CASSPGTGSGYTF. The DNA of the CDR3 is TGTGCCAGTAGTCCTGGGACAGGGTCTGGCTACACCTTC.

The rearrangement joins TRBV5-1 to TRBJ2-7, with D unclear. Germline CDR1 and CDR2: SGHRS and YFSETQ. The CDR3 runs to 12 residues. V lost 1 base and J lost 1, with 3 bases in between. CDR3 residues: CASSLRSYEQYF. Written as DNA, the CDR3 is TGCGCCAGCAGCTTGAGGTCCTACGAGCAGTACTTC.

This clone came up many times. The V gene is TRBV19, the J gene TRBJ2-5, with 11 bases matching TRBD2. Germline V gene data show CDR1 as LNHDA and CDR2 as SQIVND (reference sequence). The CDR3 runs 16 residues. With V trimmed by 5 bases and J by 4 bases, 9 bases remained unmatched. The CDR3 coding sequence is TGTGCCAGTAGTGCCGGGGGACTAGCGGTTGGAGAGACCCAGTACTTC. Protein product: CASSAGGLAVGETQYF.

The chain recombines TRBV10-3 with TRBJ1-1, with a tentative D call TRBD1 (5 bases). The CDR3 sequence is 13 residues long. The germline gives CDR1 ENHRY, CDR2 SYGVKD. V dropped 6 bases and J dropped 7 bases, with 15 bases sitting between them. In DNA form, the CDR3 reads TGTGCCATCAGGGATGGGACCAGCCGTGAAGCTTTCTTT. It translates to CAIRDGTSREAFF.

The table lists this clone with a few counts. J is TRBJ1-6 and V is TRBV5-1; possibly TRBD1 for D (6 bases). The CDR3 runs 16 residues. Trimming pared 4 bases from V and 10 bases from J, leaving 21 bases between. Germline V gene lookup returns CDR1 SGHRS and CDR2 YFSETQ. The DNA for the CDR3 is TGCGCCAGCAGCCCTGGACAGACTCTCCTAAGGTCACCCCTCCACTTT. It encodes CASSPGQTLLRSPLHF.

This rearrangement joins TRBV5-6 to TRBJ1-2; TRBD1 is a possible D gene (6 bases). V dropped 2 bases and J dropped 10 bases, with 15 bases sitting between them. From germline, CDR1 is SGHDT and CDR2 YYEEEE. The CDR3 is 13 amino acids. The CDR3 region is CASSFGTQGFYTF. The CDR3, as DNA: TGTGCCAGCAGCTTCGGGACCCAGGGGTTCTACACCTTC.

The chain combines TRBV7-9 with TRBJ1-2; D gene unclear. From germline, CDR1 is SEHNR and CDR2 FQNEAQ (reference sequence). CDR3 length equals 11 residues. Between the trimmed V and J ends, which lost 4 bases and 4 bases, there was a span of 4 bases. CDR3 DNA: TGTGCCAGCAGCTCCGGCTATGGCTACACCTTC. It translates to CASSSGYGYTF.

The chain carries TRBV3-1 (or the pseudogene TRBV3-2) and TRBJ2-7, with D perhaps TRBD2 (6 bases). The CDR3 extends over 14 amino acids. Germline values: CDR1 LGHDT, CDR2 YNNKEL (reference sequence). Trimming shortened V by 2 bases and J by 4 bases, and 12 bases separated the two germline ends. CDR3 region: CASSQRPGEYEQYV. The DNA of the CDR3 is TGTGCCAGCAGCCAACGCCCGGGGGAGTACGAGCAGTACGTC.

CDR3 residues: CASRGTGGEAYGYTF. The CDR3 bases are TGTGCCAGCAGGGGGACAGGGGGCGAGGCCTATGGCTACACCTTC. The rearrangement joins TRBV28 to TRBJ1-2; 12 bases are a match to TRBD1. Germline V gene data show CDR1 as MDHEN and CDR2 as SYDVKM. The CDR3 is 15 residues long. V lost 6 bases and J lost 4; bases outside the gene matches: 6.

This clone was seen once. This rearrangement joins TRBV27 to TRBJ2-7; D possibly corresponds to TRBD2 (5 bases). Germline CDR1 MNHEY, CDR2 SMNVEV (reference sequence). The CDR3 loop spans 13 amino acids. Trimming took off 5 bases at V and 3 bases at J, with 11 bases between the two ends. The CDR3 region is CASSPRGNYEQYV. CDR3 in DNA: TGTGCCAGCAGTCCCCGGGGAAACTACGAGCAGTACGTC.

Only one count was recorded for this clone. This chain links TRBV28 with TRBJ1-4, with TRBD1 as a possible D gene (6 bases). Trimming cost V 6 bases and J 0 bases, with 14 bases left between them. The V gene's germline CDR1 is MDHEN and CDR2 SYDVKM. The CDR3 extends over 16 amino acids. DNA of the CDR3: TGTGCCAGCAGCAAGGGGGGTATGTCAACTAATGAAAAACTGTTTTTT. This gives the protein CASSKGGMSTNEKLFF.

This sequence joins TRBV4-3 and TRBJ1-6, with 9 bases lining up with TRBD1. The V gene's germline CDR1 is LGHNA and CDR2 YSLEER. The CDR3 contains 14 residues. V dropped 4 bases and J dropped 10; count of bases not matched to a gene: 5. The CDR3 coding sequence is TGCGCCAGCAGCCTCGGGACAGGGAAATCACCCCTCCACTTT. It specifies CASSLGTGKSPLHF.

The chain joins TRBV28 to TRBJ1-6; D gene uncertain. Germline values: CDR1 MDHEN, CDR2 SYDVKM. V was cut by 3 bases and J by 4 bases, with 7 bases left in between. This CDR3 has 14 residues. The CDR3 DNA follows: TGTGCCAGCAGTTTTGCAGGATATAATTCACCCCTCCACTTT. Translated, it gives CASSFAGYNSPLHF. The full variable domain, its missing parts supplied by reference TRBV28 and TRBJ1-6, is DVKVTQSSRYLVKRTGEKVFLECVQDMDHENMFWYRQDPGLGLRLIYFSYDVKMKEKGDIPEGYSVSREKKERFSLILESASTNQTSMYLCASSFAGYNSPLHFGNGTRLTVT.

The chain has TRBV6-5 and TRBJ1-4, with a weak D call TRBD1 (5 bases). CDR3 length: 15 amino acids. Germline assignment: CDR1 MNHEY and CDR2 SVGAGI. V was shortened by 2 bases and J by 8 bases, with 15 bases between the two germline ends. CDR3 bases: TGTGCCAGCAGTTACGGGCAGGGCGATCGCGAAAAACTGTTTTTT. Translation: CASSYGQGDREKLFF.

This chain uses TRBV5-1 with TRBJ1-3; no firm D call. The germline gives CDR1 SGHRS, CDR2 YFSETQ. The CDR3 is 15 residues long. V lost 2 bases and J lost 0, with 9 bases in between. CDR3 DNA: TGCGCCAGCAGCTTCGGGCTGATCTCTGGAAACACCATATATTTT. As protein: CASSFGLISGNTIYF. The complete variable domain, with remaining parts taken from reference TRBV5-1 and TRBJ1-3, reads KAGVTQTPRYLIKTRGQQVTLSCSPISGHRSVSWYQQTPGQGLQFLFEYFSETQRNKGNFPGRFSGRQFSNSRSEMNVSTLELGDSALYLCASSFGLISGNTIYFGEGSWLTVV.

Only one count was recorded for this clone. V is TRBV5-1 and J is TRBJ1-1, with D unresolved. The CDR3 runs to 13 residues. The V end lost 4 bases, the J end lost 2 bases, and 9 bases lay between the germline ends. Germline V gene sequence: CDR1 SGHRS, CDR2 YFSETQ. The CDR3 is CASSPQINTEAFF. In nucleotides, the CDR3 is TGCGCCAGCAGCCCACAGATAAACACTGAAGCTTTCTTT.

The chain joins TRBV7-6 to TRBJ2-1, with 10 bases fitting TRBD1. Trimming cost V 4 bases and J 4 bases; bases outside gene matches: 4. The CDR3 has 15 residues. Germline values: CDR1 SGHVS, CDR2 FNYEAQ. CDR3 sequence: CASSSTGGIYNEQFF. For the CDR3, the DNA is TGTGCCAGCAGCTCGACAGGGGGCATTTACAATGAGCAGTTCTTC. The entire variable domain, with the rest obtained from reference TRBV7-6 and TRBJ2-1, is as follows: GAGVSQSPRYKVTKRGQDVALRCDPISGHVSLYWYRQALGQGPEFLTYFNYEAQQDKSGLPNDRFSAERPEGSISTLTIQRTEQRDSAMYRCASSSTGGIYNEQFFGPGTRLTVL.

DNA of the CDR3: TGTGCCAGCAGTTATCAGACAGAGCAGTTCTTC. Translating it yields CASSYQTEQFF. This chain connects TRBV2 to TRBJ2-1, with D unresolved. Germline assignment: CDR1 SNHLY and CDR2 FYNNEI. Trimming stripped 5 bases from V and 10 bases from J, with 9 bases between. This CDR3 region has 11 residues.

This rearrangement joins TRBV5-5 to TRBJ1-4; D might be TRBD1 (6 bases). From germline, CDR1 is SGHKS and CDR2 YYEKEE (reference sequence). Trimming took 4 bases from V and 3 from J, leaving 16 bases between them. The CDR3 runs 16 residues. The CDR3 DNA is TGTGCCAGCAGCCCGCTCACAGGGACGGCTAATGAAAAACTGTTTTTT. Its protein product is CASSPLTGTANEKLFF.

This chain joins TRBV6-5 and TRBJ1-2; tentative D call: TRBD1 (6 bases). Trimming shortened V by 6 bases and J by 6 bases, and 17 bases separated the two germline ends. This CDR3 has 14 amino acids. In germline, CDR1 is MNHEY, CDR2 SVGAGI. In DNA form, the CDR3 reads TGTGCCAGCAGCCAAGATGGACAGTACAATGGCTACACCTTC. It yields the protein CASSQDGQYNGYTF.

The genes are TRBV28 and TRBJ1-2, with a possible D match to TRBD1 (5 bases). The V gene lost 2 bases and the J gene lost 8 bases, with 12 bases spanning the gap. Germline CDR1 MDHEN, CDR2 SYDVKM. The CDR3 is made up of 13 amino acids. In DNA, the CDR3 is TGTGCCAGCAGTTTAATGGCAGGGCAAGGCTACACCTTC. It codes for CASSLMAGQGYTF.

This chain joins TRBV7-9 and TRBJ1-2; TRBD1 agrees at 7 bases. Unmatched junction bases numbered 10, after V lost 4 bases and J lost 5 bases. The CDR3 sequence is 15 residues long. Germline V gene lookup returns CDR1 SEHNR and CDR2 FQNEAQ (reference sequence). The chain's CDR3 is CASSSPSTGFYGYTF. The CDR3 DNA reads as TGTGCCAGCAGCTCCCCTTCGACAGGGTTTTATGGCTACACCTTC.

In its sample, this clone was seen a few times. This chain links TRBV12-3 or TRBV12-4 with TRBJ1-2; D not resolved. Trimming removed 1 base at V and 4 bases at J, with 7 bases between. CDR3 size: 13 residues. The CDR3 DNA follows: TGTGCCAGCAGTTTAGGCAGACTCTATGGCTACACCTTC. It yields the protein CASSLGRLYGYTF.